Listed here are 30 T cell receptor beta chains from one sample, sequenced in a study of cytomegalovirus exposure and HLA in healthy donors. PCR employed 60 Vbeta and 13 Jbeta primers. Clones were sequenced by immunoSEQ multiplex PCR, and TCRdb holds only the in-frame ones, with some missing. The repertoire consists of fewer than 200,000 clones, with around 80% occurring once and the leading ten covering 4.9%. Input material: PBMCs. These receptors all come from a male donor in good health and CMV-seronegative.

V and J are TRBV27 and TRBJ2-7; unclear D gene. Germline CDR1 MNHEY, CDR2 SMNVEV (reference sequence). The CDR3 is made up of 16 amino acids. V was shortened by 2 bases and J by 6 bases, with 20 bases between the two germline ends. CDR3 DNA: TGTGCCAGCAGTTTACTCGGTGCGGAAACTCTATTCGAGCAGTACTTC. The encoded protein is CASSLLGAETLFEQYF.

The chain joins TRBV5-1 to TRBJ1-2, with 8 bases matching TRBD1. The CDR3 has 13 amino acids. CDR1 SGHRS and CDR2 YFSETQ come from the germline V gene. Trimming took 4 bases from V and 4 from J; bases not matched to a gene: 3. Here the CDR3 reads CASSGQGGYGYTF. DNA of the CDR3: TGCGCCAGCAGCGGACAGGGCGGCTATGGCTACACCTTC.

The V call is TRBV6-4, the J call TRBJ2-3, with 7 bases that match TRBD2. CDR1 and CDR2 from the germline V gene are MRHNA and SNTAGT. The V segment lost 2 bases and the J segment 3 bases; nucleotides outside the gene matches: 2. The CDR3 has 14 amino acids. This CDR3 is CASSDVGGTDTQYF. In DNA, the CDR3 is TGTGCCAGCAGTGACGTGGGAGGGACAGATACGCAGTATTTT.

The rearrangement uses TRBV4-1 and TRBJ2-7; TRBD1 might be the D (6 bases). The CDR3 has 18 residues. The V end was cut by 0 bases, the J end by 3 bases, with 21 bases between. Germline assignment: CDR1 MGHRA and CDR2 YSYEKL. The CDR3 sequence: CASSQETLQGRLGYEQYF. CDR3 in DNA: TGCGCCAGCAGCCAAGAGACCCTACAGGGCAGGTTGGGCTACGAGCAGTACTTC.

The gene calls are TRBV7-7 and TRBJ2-5; TRBD1 might be the D (5 bases). The CDR3 length is 13 residues. Germline values: CDR1 SSHAT, CDR2 FNYEAQ (reference sequence). The V gene lost 4 bases and the J gene lost 2 bases, with 8 bases spanning the gap. The CDR3 spells CASSSDRQETQYF. The CDR3 DNA sequence: TGTGCCAGCAGCTCCGACAGACAAGAGACCCAGTACTTC.

This clone was detected only once. The rearrangement links TRBV5-1 to TRBJ1-4; no clear D gene. This CDR3 comprises 15 residues. Germline V gene sequence: CDR1 SGHRS, CDR2 YFSETQ. Trimming removed 5 bases from V and 4 bases from J, with 15 bases in between. CDR3 in amino acids: CASRDGPLNNEKLFF. The CDR3 bases are TGCGCCAGCAGAGATGGGCCGCTAAATAATGAAAAACTGTTTTTT.

V is TRBV6-1 and J is TRBJ1-1, with D unclear. The germline V gene has CDR1 MNHNS and CDR2 SASEGT. This CDR3 has 13 residues. V was shortened by 3 bases and J by 3 bases, with 8 bases between the two germline ends. The CDR3 sequence is CASSESLYTEAFF. In nucleotides, the CDR3 is TGTGCCAGCAGTGAGAGCCTTTACACTGAAGCTTTCTTT.

This chain uses TRBV7-9 with TRBJ2-7; D gene ambiguous. With 1 base removed from V and 2 bases from J, the gap between germline ends came to 9 bases. The CDR3 extends over 14 amino acids. Germline V lookup: CDR1 SEHNR, CDR2 FQNEAQ (reference sequence). CDR3: CASSLVSVPYEQYF. DNA for the CDR3: TGTGCCAGCAGCTTAGTTTCAGTTCCCTACGAGCAGTACTTC.

The rearrangement links TRBV7-9 to TRBJ2-5; D gene uncertain. CDR3 length equals 14 residues. V was shortened by 0 bases and J by 1 base, with 6 bases between the two germline ends. Germline loops: CDR1 SEHNR, CDR2 FQNEAQ (reference sequence). The CDR3: CASSLAVLQETQYF. In nucleotides, the CDR3 is TGTGCCAGCAGCTTAGCGGTACTCCAAGAGACCCAGTACTTC.

The chain is built from TRBV7-6 and TRBJ2-5; 8 nucleotides line up with TRBD1. This CDR3 is built from 15 residues. CDR1 and CDR2 from the germline V gene are SGHVS and FNYEAQ. V lost 7 bases to trimming and J lost 2 bases; unmatched junction nucleotides: 9. The CDR3 is CASTTSGGRQETQYF. Written as DNA, the CDR3 is TGTGCCAGCACGACCTCAGGGGGCCGGCAAGAGACCCAGTACTTC.

This clone has only one observation. The chain carries TRBV7-3 and TRBJ1-2; possible D gene TRBD1, 5 bases. V gave up 4 bases and J gave up 4 bases, with 10 bases separating them. In germline, CDR1 is SGHTA, CDR2 FQGTGA. The CDR3 spans 13 residues. The CDR3 here is CASSSRGGYGYTF. In DNA form, the CDR3 reads TGTGCCAGCAGCTCTAGGGGCGGCTATGGCTACACCTTC.

This clone was observed a single time. V is TRBV5-8 and J is TRBJ2-2; no firm D call. The germline CDR1 and CDR2 sequences are SGHTS and YDEGEE. The CDR3 covers 14 residues. With 5 bases removed from V and 4 bases from J, the gap between germline ends came to 12 bases. Here the CDR3 reads CASRPRRFTGELFF. Written as DNA, the CDR3 is TGTGCCAGCAGGCCCCGGAGATTCACCGGGGAGCTGTTTTTT. Supplemented by reference TRBV5-8 and TRBJ2-2, the full variable domain reads EAGVTQSPTHLIKTRGQQATLRCSPISGHTSVYWYQQALGLGLQFLLWYDEGEERNRGNFPPRFSGRQFPNYSSELNVNALELEDSALYLCASRPRRFTGELFFGEGSRLTVL.

This clone occurred a few times. CDR3 amino acids: CASAATGNGNQPQHF. In DNA, the CDR3 is TGTGCCAGCGCGGCCACAGGGAACGGGAATCAGCCCCAGCATTTT. The chain employs TRBV18 and TRBJ1-5; perhaps TRBD1 as D (6 bases). CDR3 size: 15 residues. Trimming pared 8 bases from V and 4 bases from J, leaving 18 bases between. Germline V gene lookup returns CDR1 KGHSH and CDR2 LQKENI.

CDR3 DNA sequence: TGCGCCAGCAGCTTTGAGGGCCAATCCTACAATGAGCAGTTCTTC. Its translation: CASSFEGQSYNEQFF. The rearrangement uses TRBV5-1 and TRBJ2-1, with a weak D call TRBD2 (5 bases). CDR3 length: 15 amino acids. V lost 2 bases to trimming and J lost 1 base, with 10 bases between them. Germline lookup yields CDR1 SGHRS and CDR2 YFSETQ.

V and J are TRBV6-1 and TRBJ2-1; perhaps TRBD2 as D (5 bases). Trimming shortened V by 3 bases and J by 4 bases, and 13 bases separated the two germline ends. The CDR3 contains 15 residues. CDR1 and CDR2 from the germline V gene are MNHNS and SASEGT. CDR3 sequence: CASSDRGSGYNEQFF. CDR3 bases: TGTGCCAGCAGTGATCGTGGGAGCGGTTACAATGAGCAGTTCTTC.

V gene TRBV4-2 combines with J gene TRBJ1-1; D ambiguous. The CDR3 sequence is 14 residues long. V lost 4 bases to trimming and J lost 2 bases, with 11 bases between them. Per germline, CDR1 LGHNA and CDR2 YNFKEQ. The CDR3 DNA reads TGTGCCAGCAGCCGAGGCGGCTTTAACACTGAAGCTTTCTTT. It codes for CASSRGGFNTEAFF.

About this clone: Other DNA sequences in this specimen translate into the identical CDR3. The chain couples TRBV4-1 to TRBJ2-2; the D gene is possibly TRBD2 (5 bases). There are 14 residues in the CDR3. CDR1 and CDR2 (germline): MGHRA, YSYEKL. Trimming left V 1 base short and J 5 bases short, with 8 bases between. The CDR3 region is CASSQVGGTGELFF. The CDR3 nucleotides read TGCGCCAGCAGCCAAGTCGGAGGTACCGGGGAGCTGTTTTTT.

This chain uses TRBV19 with TRBJ1-1; 9 nucleotides line up with TRBD1. V lost 6 bases to trimming and J lost 6 bases; unmatched junction nucleotides: 8. There are 14 residues in the CDR3. Germline V gene sequence: CDR1 LNHDA, CDR2 SQIVND (reference sequence). The CDR3 nucleotides are TGTGCCAGTAGAATGGGACAGGGTTACTCTGAAGCTTTCTTT. Translating it yields CASRMGQGYSEAFF. Together with reference TRBV19 and TRBJ1-1, the CDR3 gives the full variable domain: DGGITQSPKYLFRKEGQNVTLSCEQNLNHDAMYWYRQDPGQGLRLIYYSQIVNDFQKGDIAEGYSVSREKKESFPLTVTSAQKNPTAFYLCASRMGQGYSEAFFGQGTRLTVV.

The V call is TRBV5-5, the J call TRBJ2-1; maybe TRBD2 (7 bases). The CDR3 is 15 residues long. From germline, CDR1 is SGHKS and CDR2 YYEKEE (reference sequence). V lost 4 bases, J lost 4 bases, and 15 bases lay in between. This CDR3 is CASSGGAGSYNEQFF. The CDR3 DNA follows: TGTGCCAGCAGCGGGGGGGCCGGTAGTTACAATGAGCAGTTCTTC. The entire variable domain, with the rest obtained from reference TRBV5-5 and TRBJ2-1, is as follows: DAGVTQSPTHLIKTRGQQVTLRCSPISGHKSVSWYQQVLGQGPQFIFQYYEKEERGRGNFPDRFSARQFPNYSSELNVNALLLGDSALYLCASSGGAGSYNEQFFGPGTRLTVL.

V and J are TRBV9 and TRBJ1-1; D remains ambiguous. Germline assignment: CDR1 SGDLS and CDR2 YYNGEE. The V and J ends lost 4 bases and 2 bases respectively, with 15 bases between them. The CDR3 runs to 15 residues. The CDR3 DNA follows: TGTGCCAGCAGCCCTCTAGCCCGGACCAACACTGAAGCTTTCTTT. This encodes CASSPLARTNTEAFF.

This CDR3 reads CASSPSSVNTGELFF. Here the CDR3 DNA reads TGTGCCAGCTCACCATCTTCGGTTAACACCGGGGAGCTGTTTTTT. The rearrangement links TRBV18 to TRBJ2-2; D not certain. V gave up 2 bases and J gave up 2 bases, with 9 bases separating them. Germline V gene sequence: CDR1 KGHSH, CDR2 LQKENI. The CDR3 sequence is 15 residues long.

This clone was picked up a small number of times. This rearrangement joins TRBV7-8 to TRBJ1-6, with unresolved D. The CDR3 length is 14 residues. CDR1 and CDR2 from the germline V gene are SGHVS and FQNEAQ. The V gene lost 3 bases and the J gene lost 10 bases, with 13 bases spanning the gap. The CDR3, as DNA: TGTGCCAGCAGCTTGAGGGAGGGTCAATCACCCCTCCACTTT. It is translated as CASSLREGQSPLHF. The full variable domain, in which reference TRBV7-8 and TRBJ1-6 provide the parts outside the CDR3, is GAGVSQSPRYKVAKRGQDVALRCDPISGHVSLFWYQQALGQGPEFLTYFQNEAQLDKSGLPSDRFFAERPEGSVSTLKIQRTQQEDSAVYLCASSLREGQSPLHFGNGTRLTVT.

V is TRBV20-1 and J is TRBJ2-7; 7 bases map to TRBD1. The CDR3 spans 11 residues. In germline, CDR1 is DFQATT, CDR2 SNEGSKA (reference sequence). V trimming: 7 bases; J trimming: 5 bases; junction bases outside the gene matches: 5. The CDR3 protein is CSVKTGNEQYF. The CDR3 nucleotides are TGCAGTGTAAAGACAGGGAACGAGCAGTACTTC.

The rearrangement joins TRBV6-5 to TRBJ1-1; D unclear. V was shortened by 8 bases and J by 1 base, with 14 bases between the two germline ends. The CDR3 runs 14 residues. Germline-derived CDR1 and CDR2 are MNHEY and SVGAGI. Written as DNA, the CDR3 is TGTGCCAGCGAAAGTCAGGCAGGGAACACTGAAGCTTTCTTT. This codes for CASESQAGNTEAFF.

This clone was recorded once. The chain joins TRBV28 to TRBJ2-7; 12 positions agree with TRBD1. Per germline, CDR1 MDHEN and CDR2 SYDVKM. The length of the CDR3 is 15 residues. V shed 7 bases, J shed 7 bases, and the junction held 11 bases outside the gene matches. The CDR3: CASNAPGQGAWEQYF. The CDR3 nucleotides read TGTGCCAGCAACGCCCCGGGACAGGGGGCGTGGGAGCAGTACTTC.

This chain connects TRBV7-6 to TRBJ2-3, with 8 bases fitting TRBD2. Germline-derived CDR1 and CDR2 are SGHVS and FNYEAQ. This CDR3 comprises 17 residues. Trimming at V came to 5 bases and at J to 2 bases, leaving 12 bases not matched to a gene. The CDR3 loop is CASSPLSGTRPTDTQYF. The CDR3 nucleotides read TGTGCCAGCAGCCCCCTCAGCGGGACTAGACCCACAGATACGCAGTATTTT. The whole variable domain, remainder taken from reference TRBV7-6 and TRBJ2-3, is GAGVSQSPRYKVTKRGQDVALRCDPISGHVSLYWYRQALGQGPEFLTYFNYEAQQDKSGLPNDRFSAERPEGSISTLTIQRTEQRDSAMYRCASSPLSGTRPTDTQYFGPGTRLTVL.

The chain recombines TRBV6-5 with TRBJ2-1; 11 bases are shared with TRBD2. V lost 0 bases to trimming and J lost 9 bases; unmatched junction nucleotides: 7. The CDR3 has 16 amino acids. Germline values: CDR1 MNHEY, CDR2 SVGAGI. This chain's CDR3 is CASSYSLAGGPREQFF. For the CDR3, the DNA is TGTGCCAGCAGTTACTCCTTAGCGGGAGGGCCCCGTGAGCAGTTCTTC.

A few counts support this clone. This chain joins TRBV5-3 and TRBJ2-3; 11 nucleotides agree with TRBD2. TRBV5-3 carries the ORF label, with uncertain function. V trimming: 8 bases; J trimming: 4 bases; junction bases outside the gene matches: 3. The CDR3 is 13 amino acids. The CDR3 sequence is CARTSGDADTQYF. In DNA, the CDR3 is TGTGCCAGGACTAGCGGGGACGCAGATACGCAGTATTTT.

This rearrangement joins TRBV19 to TRBJ2-3; D possibly corresponds to TRBD2 (6 bases). Germline assignment: CDR1 LNHDA and CDR2 SQIVND (reference sequence). The CDR3 is 16 amino acids. V dropped 5 bases and J dropped 0 bases, with 15 bases sitting between them. CDR3 residues: CASSVGTAVSTDTQYF. The CDR3 DNA follows: TGTGCCAGTAGTGTAGGGACTGCGGTGAGCACAGATACGCAGTATTTT.

The table lists this clone with a count of one. The J gene is TRBJ1-1, the V gene TRBV14; TRBD1 agrees at 7 bases. Germline V gene data show CDR1 as SGHDN and CDR2 as FVKESK. The CDR3 totals 14 residues. Losses at the gene ends were 5 bases for V and 3 bases for J; bases not matched to a gene: 6. The CDR3 sequence: CASSLQGPYTEAFF. The CDR3 nucleotides are TGTGCCAGCAGCTTACAGGGGCCCTACACTGAAGCTTTCTTT.